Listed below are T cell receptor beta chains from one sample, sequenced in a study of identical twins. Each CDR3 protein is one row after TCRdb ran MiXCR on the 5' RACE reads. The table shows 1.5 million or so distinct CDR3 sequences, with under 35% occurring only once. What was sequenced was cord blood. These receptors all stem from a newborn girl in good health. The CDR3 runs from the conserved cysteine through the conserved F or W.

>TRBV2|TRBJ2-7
CASRGTGYYEQYF
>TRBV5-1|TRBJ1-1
CASSPDRALNTEAYF
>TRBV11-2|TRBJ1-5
CASSFGRGRSNQPQHF
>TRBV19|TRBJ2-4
CASSSDRGGQVIQYF
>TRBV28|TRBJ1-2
CASSFSGAAAGYTF
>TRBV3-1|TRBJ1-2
CASSQEWTYGYTF
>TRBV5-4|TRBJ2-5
CASSPGPGGLNEQYF
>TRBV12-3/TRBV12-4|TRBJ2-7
CASNPTGGSGGASYEQYF
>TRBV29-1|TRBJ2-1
CSVERNPGSGNEQFF
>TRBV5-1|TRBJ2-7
CASSFLTSGSLGAYNEQYF
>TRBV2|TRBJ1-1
CASNRGRDTEAFF
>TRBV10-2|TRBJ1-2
CASGNRTFMPLYGYTF
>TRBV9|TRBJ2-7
CASSGTSGSINEQYF
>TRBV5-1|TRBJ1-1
CASSHGQGNLNTEAFF
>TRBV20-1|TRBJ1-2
CSARAASNYGYTF
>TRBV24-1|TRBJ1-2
CATSDSYRNYGYTF